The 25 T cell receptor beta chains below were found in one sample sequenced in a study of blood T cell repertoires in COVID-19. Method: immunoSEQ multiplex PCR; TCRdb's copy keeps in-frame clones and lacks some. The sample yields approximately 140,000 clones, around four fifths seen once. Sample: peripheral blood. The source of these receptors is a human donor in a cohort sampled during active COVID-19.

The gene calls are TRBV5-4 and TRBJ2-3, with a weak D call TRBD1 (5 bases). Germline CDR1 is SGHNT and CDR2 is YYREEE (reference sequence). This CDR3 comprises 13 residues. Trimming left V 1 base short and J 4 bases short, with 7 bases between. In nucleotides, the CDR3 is TGTGCCAGCAGCTTGACAGGTTCAGATACGCAGTATTTT. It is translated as CASSLTGSDTQYF.

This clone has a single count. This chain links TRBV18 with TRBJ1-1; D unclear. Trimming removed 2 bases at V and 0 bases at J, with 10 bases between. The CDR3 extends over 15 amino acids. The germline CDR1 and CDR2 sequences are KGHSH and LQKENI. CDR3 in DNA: TGTGCCAGCTCACCATCGTCTACCATGAACACTGAAGCTTTCTTT. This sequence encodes CASSPSSTMNTEAFF.

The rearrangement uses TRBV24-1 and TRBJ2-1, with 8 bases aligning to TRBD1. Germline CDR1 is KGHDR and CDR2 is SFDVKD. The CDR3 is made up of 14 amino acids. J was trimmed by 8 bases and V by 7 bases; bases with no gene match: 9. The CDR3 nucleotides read TGTGCCACCAGAGCAGGGGGCGGTGGCGATGAGCAGTTCTTC. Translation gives CATRAGGGGDEQFF.

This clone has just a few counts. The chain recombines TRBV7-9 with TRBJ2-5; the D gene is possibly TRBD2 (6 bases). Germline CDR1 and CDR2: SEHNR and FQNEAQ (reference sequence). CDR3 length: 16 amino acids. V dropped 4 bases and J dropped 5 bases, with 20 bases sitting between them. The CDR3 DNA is TGTGCCAGCAGCTCAGGCGGCGGGATGTCGGGGGAGACCCAGTACTTC. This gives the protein CASSSGGGMSGETQYF.

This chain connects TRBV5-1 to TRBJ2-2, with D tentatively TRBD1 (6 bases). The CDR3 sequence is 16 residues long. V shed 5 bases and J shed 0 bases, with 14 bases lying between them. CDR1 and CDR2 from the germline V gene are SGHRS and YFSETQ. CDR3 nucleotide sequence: TGCGCCAGCAGTACCCTACAGGGAACGAACACCGGGGAGCTGTTTTTT. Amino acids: CASSTLQGTNTGELFF. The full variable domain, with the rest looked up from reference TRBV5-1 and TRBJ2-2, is KAGVTQTPRYLIKTRGQQVTLSCSPISGHRSVSWYQQTPGQGLQFLFEYFSETQRNKGNFPGRFSGRQFSNSRSEMNVSTLELGDSALYLCASSTLQGTNTGELFFGEGSRLTVL.

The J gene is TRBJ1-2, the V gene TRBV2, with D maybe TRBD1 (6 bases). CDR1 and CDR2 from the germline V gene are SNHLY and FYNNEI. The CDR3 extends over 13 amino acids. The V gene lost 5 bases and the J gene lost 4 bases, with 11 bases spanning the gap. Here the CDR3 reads CASSSQTGYGYTF. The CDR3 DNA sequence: TGTGCCAGCAGTTCGCAGACAGGCTATGGCTACACCTTC.

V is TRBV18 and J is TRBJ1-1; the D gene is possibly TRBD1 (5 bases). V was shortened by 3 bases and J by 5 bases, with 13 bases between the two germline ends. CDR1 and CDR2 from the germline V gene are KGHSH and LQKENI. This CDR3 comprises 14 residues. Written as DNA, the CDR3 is TGTGCCAGCTCACCCACGGAAGGGGTGACTGAAGCTTTCTTT. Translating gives CASSPTEGVTEAFF.

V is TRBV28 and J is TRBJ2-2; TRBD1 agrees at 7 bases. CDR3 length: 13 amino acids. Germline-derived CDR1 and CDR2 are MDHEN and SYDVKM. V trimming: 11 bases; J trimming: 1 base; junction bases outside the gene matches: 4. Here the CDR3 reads CAGGQRNTGELFF. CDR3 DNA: TGTGCCGGGGGACAGAGGAACACCGGGGAGCTGTTTTTT.

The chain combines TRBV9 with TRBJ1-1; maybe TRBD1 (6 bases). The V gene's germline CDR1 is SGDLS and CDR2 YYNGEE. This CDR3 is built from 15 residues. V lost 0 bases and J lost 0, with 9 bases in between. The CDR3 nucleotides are TGTGCCAGCAGCGTAGATCAGGGGCTGAACACTGAAGCTTTCTTT. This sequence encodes CASSVDQGLNTEAFF.

The CDR3 DNA sequence: TGTGCCAGCAGTCACGGGAGCCAGATGAACACTGAAGCTTTCTTT. Residues: CASSHGSQMNTEAFF. The V and J genes are TRBV7-2 and TRBJ1-1; D gene ambiguous. CDR1 and CDR2 (germline): SGHTA, FQGNSA. Trimming took 6 bases from V and 0 from J, leaving 14 bases between them. CDR3 length equals 15 residues.

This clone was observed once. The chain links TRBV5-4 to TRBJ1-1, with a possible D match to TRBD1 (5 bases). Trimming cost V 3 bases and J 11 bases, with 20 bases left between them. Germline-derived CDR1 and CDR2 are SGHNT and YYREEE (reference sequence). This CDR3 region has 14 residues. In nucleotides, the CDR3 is TGTGCCAGCAGCTCGGGGGGAGGTTGGATTGGGGCTTTCTTT. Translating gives CASSSGGGWIGAFF.

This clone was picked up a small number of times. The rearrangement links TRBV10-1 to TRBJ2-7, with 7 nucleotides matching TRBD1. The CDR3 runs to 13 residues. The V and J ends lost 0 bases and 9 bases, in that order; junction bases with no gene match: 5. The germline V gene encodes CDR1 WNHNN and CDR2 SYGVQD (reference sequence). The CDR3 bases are TGCGCCAGCAGTGAGTCGGGCAGGGGGACGCAGTACTTC. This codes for CASSESGRGTQYF.

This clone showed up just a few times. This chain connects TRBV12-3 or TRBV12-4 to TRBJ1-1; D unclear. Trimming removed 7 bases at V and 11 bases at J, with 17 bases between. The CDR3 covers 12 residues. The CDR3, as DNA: TGTGCCAGCACCGCGTCCCGTGTCTGGGCTTTCTTT. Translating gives CASTASRVWAFF.

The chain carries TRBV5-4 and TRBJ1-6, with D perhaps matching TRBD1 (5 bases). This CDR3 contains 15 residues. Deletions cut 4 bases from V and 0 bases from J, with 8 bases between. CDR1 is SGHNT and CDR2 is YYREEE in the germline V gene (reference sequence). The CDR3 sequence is CASSGTGSYNSPLHF. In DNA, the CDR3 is TGTGCCAGCAGCGGGACTGGCTCCTATAATTCACCCCTCCACTTT.

The CDR3 region is CASSLAGLNYGYTF. CDR3 coding DNA: TGTGCCAGCAGCTTAGCGGGCCTTAACTATGGCTACACCTTC. This chain joins TRBV11-1 and TRBJ1-2, with no clear D. CDR1 is SGHAT, CDR2 FQDESV, per germline (reference sequence). V lost 0 bases to trimming and J lost 1 base, with 6 bases between them. The CDR3 spans 14 residues.

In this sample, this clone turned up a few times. CDR3 residues: CASSYLGAGRPEAFF. In DNA form, the CDR3 reads TGTGCCAGCAGTTACCTTGGGGCAGGGAGGCCTGAAGCTTTCTTT. V gene TRBV6-5 combines with J gene TRBJ1-1, with D maybe TRBD1 (5 bases). CDR1 MNHEY and CDR2 SVGAGI come from the germline V gene. This CDR3 region has 15 residues. V shed 2 bases and J shed 6 bases, with 16 bases lying between them.

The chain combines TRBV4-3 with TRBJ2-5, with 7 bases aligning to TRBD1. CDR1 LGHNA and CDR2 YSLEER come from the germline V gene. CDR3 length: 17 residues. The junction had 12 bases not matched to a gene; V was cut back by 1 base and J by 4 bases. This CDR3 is CASSQAPTGDSGETQYF. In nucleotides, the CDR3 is TGCGCCAGCAGCCAAGCCCCAACAGGGGATTCTGGAGAGACCCAGTACTTC.

The CDR3 DNA reads TGTGCCAGCTCACCATCAAATGAGCAGTTCTTC. Protein sequence: CASSPSNEQFF. The V call is TRBV18, the J call TRBJ2-1; D unresolved. CDR3 length: 11 residues. Trimming took 2 bases from V and 7 from J, leaving 3 bases between them. The germline V gene has CDR1 KGHSH and CDR2 LQKENI.

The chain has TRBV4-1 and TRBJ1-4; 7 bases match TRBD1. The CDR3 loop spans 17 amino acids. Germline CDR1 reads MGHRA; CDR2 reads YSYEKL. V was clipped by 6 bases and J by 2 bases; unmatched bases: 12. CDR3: CASSPLTGSNTNEKLFF. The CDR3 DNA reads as TGCGCCAGCAGTCCCTTGACAGGGAGTAACACTAATGAAAAACTGTTTTTT.

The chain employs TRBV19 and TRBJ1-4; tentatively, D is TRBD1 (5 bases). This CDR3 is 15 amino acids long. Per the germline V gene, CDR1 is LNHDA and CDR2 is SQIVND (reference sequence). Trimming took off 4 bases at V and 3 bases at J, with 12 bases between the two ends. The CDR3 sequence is CASSTTVAANEKLFF. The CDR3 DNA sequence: TGTGCCAGTAGTACGACAGTGGCGGCTAATGAAAAACTGTTTTTT.

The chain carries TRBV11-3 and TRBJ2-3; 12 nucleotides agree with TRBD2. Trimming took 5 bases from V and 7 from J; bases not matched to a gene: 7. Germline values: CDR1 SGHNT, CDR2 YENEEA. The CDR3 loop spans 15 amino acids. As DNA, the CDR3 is TGTGCCAGCAGCACCGGACTAGCGGGGCGGAATACGCAGTATTTT. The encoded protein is CASSTGLAGRNTQYF.

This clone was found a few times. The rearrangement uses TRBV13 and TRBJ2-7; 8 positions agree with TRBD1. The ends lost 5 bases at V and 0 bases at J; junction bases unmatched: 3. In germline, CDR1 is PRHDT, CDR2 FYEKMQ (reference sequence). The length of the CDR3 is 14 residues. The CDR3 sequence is CASSRTGSSYEQYF. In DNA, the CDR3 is TGTGCCAGCAGCCGGACAGGGAGCTCCTACGAGCAGTACTTC.

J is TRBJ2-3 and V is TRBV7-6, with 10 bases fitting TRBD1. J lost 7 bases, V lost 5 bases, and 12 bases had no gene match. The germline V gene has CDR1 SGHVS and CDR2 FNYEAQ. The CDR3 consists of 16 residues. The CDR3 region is CASSPTTGGTHHTQYF. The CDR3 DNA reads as TGTGCCAGCAGCCCCACGACAGGGGGCACGCACCATACGCAGTATTTT.

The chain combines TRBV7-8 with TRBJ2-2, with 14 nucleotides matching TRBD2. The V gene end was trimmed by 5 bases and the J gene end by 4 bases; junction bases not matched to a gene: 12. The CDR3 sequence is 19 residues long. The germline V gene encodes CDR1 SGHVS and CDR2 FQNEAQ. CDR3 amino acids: CASSPRTSGGRGGTGELFF. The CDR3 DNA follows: TGTGCCAGCAGCCCCAGGACTAGCGGGGGGCGAGGTGGCACCGGGGAGCTGTTTTTT.

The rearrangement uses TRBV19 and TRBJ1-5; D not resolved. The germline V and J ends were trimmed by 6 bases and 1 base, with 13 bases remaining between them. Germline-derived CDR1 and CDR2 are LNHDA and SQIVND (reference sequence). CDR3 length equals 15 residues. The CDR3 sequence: CASRSRRESNQPQHF. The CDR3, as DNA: TGTGCCAGTAGATCCCGGAGAGAGAGCAATCAGCCCCAGCATTTT.